These 19 T cell receptor beta chains originate from one sample sequenced in a study of blood T cell repertoires in COVID-19. Assay used: immunoSEQ multiplex PCR; TCRdb lists only in-frame clones, some missing. In the table there are about 100,000 clones, about nine tenths of which are singletons. Sequenced input: peripheral blood. Receptors originate from a man aged 65-85 years with acute or convalescent COVID-19.

This chain links TRBV4-1 with TRBJ2-3; possibly TRBD1 for D (6 bases). The CDR3 has 14 amino acids. Trimming removed 3 bases at V and 4 bases at J, with 11 bases between. Germline V lookup: CDR1 MGHRA, CDR2 YSYEKL. The CDR3 region has the DNA TGCGCCAGCAGCCACGGACAGTACGCAGATACGCAGTATTTT. Translating it yields CASSHGQYADTQYF.

The chain uses TRBV4-3 and TRBJ2-7; D perhaps matches TRBD2 (6 bases). The CDR3 is made up of 15 amino acids. From germline, CDR1 is LGHNA and CDR2 YSLEER. V lost 0 bases and J 3 bases, leaving 12 bases between the germline ends. CDR3 region: CASSQDLAEFYEQYF. Written as DNA, the CDR3 is TGCGCCAGCAGCCAAGATTTAGCGGAGTTCTACGAGCAGTACTTC.

The chain carries TRBV11-2 and TRBJ2-1; TRBD2 aligns across 11 bases. The V and J ends lost 5 bases and 15 bases, in that order; junction bases with no gene match: 9. The germline V gene encodes CDR1 SGHAT and CDR2 FQNNGV. This CDR3 has 13 amino acids. The CDR3 DNA sequence: TGTGCCAGCAGCGCAGGGCTAGCGGGGGGCCCGTTCTTC. Translating it yields CASSAGLAGGPFF.

The CDR3 protein is CASSIPNRLNTEAFF. The CDR3 DNA sequence: TGTGCCAGTAGTATCCCCAACAGGTTGAACACTGAAGCTTTCTTT. The rearrangement joins TRBV19 to TRBJ1-1; D possibly corresponds to TRBD1 (5 bases). V lost 3 bases and J 0 bases, leaving 11 bases between the germline ends. CDR1 LNHDA and CDR2 SQIVND come from the germline V gene (reference sequence). The CDR3 extends over 15 amino acids.

The V gene is TRBV11-2, the J gene TRBJ2-5; the match to TRBD2 covers 11 bases. The junction had 6 bases not matched to a gene; V was cut back by 0 bases and J by 0 bases. CDR1 and CDR2 (germline): SGHAT, FQNNGV. The CDR3 runs 18 residues. CDR3 protein: CASSLDWLAGGYQETQYF. As DNA, the CDR3 is TGTGCCAGCAGCTTAGATTGGCTAGCGGGAGGTTACCAAGAGACCCAGTACTTC.

The genes are TRBV21-1 and TRBJ2-1; the D call of TRBD1 is as the table states it, not checked on the DNA. TRBV21-1 is recorded as a pseudogene. The CDR3 has 16 residues. CDR3 protein: CASSFRTGRGYNEQFF. The CDR3 DNA reads as TGTGCCAGCAGCTTCCGGACAGGGAGGGGATACAATGAGCAGTTCTTC.

The chain has TRBV5-6 and TRBJ2-7; a weak D match, TRBD2 (7 bases). The germline V gene encodes CDR1 SGHDT and CDR2 YYEEEE. The CDR3 runs to 14 residues. V was trimmed by 4 bases and J by 3 bases, leaving 14 bases between them. CDR3 in amino acids: CASSPVGGRYEQYF. The CDR3 coding sequence is TGTGCCAGCAGCCCGGTGGGGGGGCGCTACGAGCAGTACTTC.

J is TRBJ2-3 and V is TRBV10-3; 13 positions match TRBD2. The length of the CDR3 is 14 residues. Looked up from germline, CDR1 is ENHRY and CDR2 is SYGVKD. After removal of 9 bases from V and 1 base from J, the junction contained 1 base not matched to a gene. The CDR3 DNA follows: TGTGCCATAGGGACTAGCGGGGGCACAGATACGCAGTATTTT. Protein product: CAIGTSGGTDTQYF.

The rearrangement links TRBV7-8 to TRBJ1-2; 7 bases agree with TRBD1. V lost 5 bases and J lost 4; bases outside the gene matches: 4. Germline-derived CDR1 and CDR2 are SGHVS and FQNEAQ. The CDR3 has 13 residues. The DNA of the CDR3 is TGTGCCAGCAGCCGACAGGGCGCCTATGGCTACACCTTC. It codes for CASSRQGAYGYTF.

The chain has TRBV21-1 and TRBJ2-2; the table calls TRBD1, which could not be checked here. TRBV21-1 is termed a pseudogene. CDR3 length equals 17 residues. The CDR3 loop is CASTPAGDNAGSGELFF. The CDR3 region has the DNA TGTGCCAGCACCCCAGCAGGGGACAATGCCGGCAGCGGGGAGCTGTTTTTT.

The J gene is TRBJ2-7, the V gene TRBV7-8; 10 bases are a match to TRBD1. The V gene's germline CDR1 is SGHVS and CDR2 FQNEAQ. The CDR3 totals 17 residues. The V and J ends lost 3 bases and 1 base, in that order; junction bases with no gene match: 9. The CDR3 loop is CASSFRDRGVISYEQYF. DNA of the CDR3: TGTGCCAGCAGCTTCCGGGACAGGGGCGTTATTTCCTACGAGCAGTACTTC.

V and J are TRBV4-1 and TRBJ1-6; D call uncertain. The germline gives CDR1 MGHRA, CDR2 YSYEKL. The CDR3 covers 17 residues. V was cut by 4 bases and J by 0 bases, with 13 bases left in between. In nucleotides, the CDR3 is TGCGCCAGCAGCCCAGAGTCCATGAGCTCCTATAATTCACCCCTCCACTTT. Its translation is CASSPESMSSYNSPLHF.

V usage is TRBV27 and J usage is TRBJ2-5, with a tentative D call TRBD2 (6 bases). This CDR3 is built from 15 residues. Germline lookup yields CDR1 MNHEY and CDR2 SMNVEV (reference sequence). Between the trimmed V and J ends, which lost 4 bases and 5 bases, there was a span of 17 bases. The CDR3 is CASSSGTPLGETQYF. The DNA for the CDR3 is TGTGCCAGCAGTTCGGGGACTCCCCTAGGGGAGACCCAGTACTTC.

The V gene is TRBV25-1, the J gene TRBJ2-5; 10 bases match TRBD1. Losses at the gene ends were 2 bases for V and 4 bases for J; bases not matched to a gene: 7. This CDR3 has 16 residues. Germline V gene sequence: CDR1 MGHDK, CDR2 SYGVNS. The DNA for the CDR3 is TGTGCCAGCAGTGAACGACAGGGGGCGCGAGTAGAGACCCAGTACTTC. Encoded protein: CASSERQGARVETQYF.

This clone was observed a single time. The genes are TRBV18 and TRBJ2-1; 8 nucleotides agree with TRBD2. Trimming took 1 base from V and 4 from J; bases not matched to a gene: 9. The CDR3 sequence is 17 residues long. The germline V gene has CDR1 KGHSH and CDR2 LQKENI. CDR3 amino acids: CASSPRRGGTLYNEQFF. In DNA, the CDR3 is TGTGCCAGCTCACCACGTCGCGGGGGGACCTTATACAATGAGCAGTTCTTC.

The sample holds one count of this clone. The gene calls are TRBV11-2 and TRBJ2-7; tentative D call: TRBD1 (5 bases). CDR3 length: 12 residues. Trimming pared 5 bases from V and 4 bases from J, leaving 9 bases between. Germline values: CDR1 SGHAT, CDR2 FQNNGV. The CDR3 is CASSKTEYEQYF. The CDR3 coding sequence is TGTGCCAGCAGCAAGACAGAGTACGAGCAGTACTTC.

The gene calls are TRBV27 and TRBJ1-2, with TRBD1 as a possible D gene (5 bases). Trimming removed 1 base at V and 8 bases at J, with 11 bases between. In germline, CDR1 is MNHEY, CDR2 SMNVEV (reference sequence). The CDR3 sequence is 13 residues long. The DNA of the CDR3 is TGTGCCAGCAGTTTATACCAGGGCAGGGGCTACACCTTC. Residues: CASSLYQGRGYTF.

The V call is TRBV14, the J call TRBJ2-3; tentative D call: TRBD1 (6 bases). Trimming stripped 0 bases from V and 0 bases from J, with 13 bases between. This CDR3 is 17 amino acids long. Per germline, CDR1 SGHDN and CDR2 FVKESK. The CDR3 DNA reads TGTGCCAGCAGCCAAGATGTCATACAGGGTAGCACAGATACGCAGTATTTT. Its translation: CASSQDVIQGSTDTQYF.

Regarding this clone: This same CDR3 is encoded by further DNA sequences in the sample. The CDR3 here is CASGPRGTDTQYF. The DNA of the CDR3 is TGTGCTAGTGGCCCCCGAGGGACAGATACGCAGTATTTT. The chain couples TRBV12-5 to TRBJ2-3; maybe TRBD2 (5 bases). CDR1 is LGHNT, CDR2 FRNRAP, per germline. V was clipped by 6 bases and J by 3 bases, with 10 bases between them. The CDR3 is made up of 13 amino acids.